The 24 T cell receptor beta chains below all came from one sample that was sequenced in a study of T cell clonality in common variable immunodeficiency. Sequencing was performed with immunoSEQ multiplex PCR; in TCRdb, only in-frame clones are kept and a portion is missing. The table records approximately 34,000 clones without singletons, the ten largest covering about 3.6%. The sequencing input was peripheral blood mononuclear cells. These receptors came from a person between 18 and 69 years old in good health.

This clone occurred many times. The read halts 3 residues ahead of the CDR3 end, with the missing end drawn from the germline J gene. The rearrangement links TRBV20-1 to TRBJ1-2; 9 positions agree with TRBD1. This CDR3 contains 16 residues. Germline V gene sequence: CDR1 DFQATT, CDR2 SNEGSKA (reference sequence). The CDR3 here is CSARVLRDRVEGGYTF. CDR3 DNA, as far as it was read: TGCAGTGCTAGGGTGCTCCGGGACAGGGTCGAAGGCGGC.

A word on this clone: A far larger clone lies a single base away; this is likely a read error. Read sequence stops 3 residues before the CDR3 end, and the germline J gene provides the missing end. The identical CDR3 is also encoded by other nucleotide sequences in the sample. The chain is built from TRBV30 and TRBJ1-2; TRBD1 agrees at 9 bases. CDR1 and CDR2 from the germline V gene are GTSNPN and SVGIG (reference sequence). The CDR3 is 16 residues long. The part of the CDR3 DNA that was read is TGCGCCTGGAGTTCCCGGGACAGGGAGTTTAACTATGGC. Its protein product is CAWSSRDREFNYG. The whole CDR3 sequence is CAWSSRDREFNYGYTF.

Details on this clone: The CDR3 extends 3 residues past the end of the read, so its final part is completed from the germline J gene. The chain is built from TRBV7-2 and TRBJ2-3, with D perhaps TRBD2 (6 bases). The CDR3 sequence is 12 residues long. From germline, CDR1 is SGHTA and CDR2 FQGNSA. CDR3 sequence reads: CASSLPGEPQYF. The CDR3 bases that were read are TGTGCCAGCAGCTTGCCGGGGGAGCCG.

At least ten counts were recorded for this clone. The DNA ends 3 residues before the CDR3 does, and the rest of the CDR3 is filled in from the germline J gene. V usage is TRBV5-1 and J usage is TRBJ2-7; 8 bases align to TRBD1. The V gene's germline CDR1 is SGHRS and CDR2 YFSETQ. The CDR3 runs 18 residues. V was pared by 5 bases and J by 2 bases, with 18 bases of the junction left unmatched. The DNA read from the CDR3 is TGCGCCAGCAGGGCGGATGGACAGGGAATTACAATGCCCTACGAG. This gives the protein CASRADGQGITMPYE. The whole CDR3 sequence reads CASRADGQGITMPYEQYF.

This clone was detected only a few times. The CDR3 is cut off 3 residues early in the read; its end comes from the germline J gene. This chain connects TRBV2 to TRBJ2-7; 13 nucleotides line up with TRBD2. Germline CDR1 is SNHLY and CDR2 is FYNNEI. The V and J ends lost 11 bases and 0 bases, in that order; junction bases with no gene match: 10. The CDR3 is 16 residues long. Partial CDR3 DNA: TGTGCCGGCGGGACTAGCGGGGTCCAGAGCTCCTACGAG. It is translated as CAGGTSGVQSSYE. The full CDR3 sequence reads CAGGTSGVQSSYEQYF. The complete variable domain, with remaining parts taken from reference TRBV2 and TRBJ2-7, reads EPEVTQTPSHQVTQMGQEVILRCVPISNHLYFYWYRQILGQKVEFLVSFYNNEISEKSEIFDDQFSVERPDGSNFTLKIRSTKLEDSAMYFCAGGTSGVQSSYEQYFGPGTRLTVT.

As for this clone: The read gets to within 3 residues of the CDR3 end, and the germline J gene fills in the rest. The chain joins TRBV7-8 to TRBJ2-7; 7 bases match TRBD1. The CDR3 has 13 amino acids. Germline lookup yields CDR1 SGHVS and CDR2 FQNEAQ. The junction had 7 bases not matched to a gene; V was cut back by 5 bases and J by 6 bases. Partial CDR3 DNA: TGTGCCAGCAGCCGACAGGGTGCCAGCGAG. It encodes CASSRQGASE. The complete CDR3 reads CASSRQGASEQYF.

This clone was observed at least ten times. Incomplete CDR3 DNA: TGCAGTGCTAGAGATGAGTGGGGGACAGGGGGTGGTTCACCC. Translating it yields CSARDEWGTGGGSP. The whole CDR3 region reads CSARDEWGTGGGSPLHF. The chain recombines TRBV20-1 with TRBJ1-6; 11 bases are a match to TRBD1. Read coverage stops 3 residues before the CDR3 terminus; the germline J gene supplies the remainder. This CDR3 spans 17 amino acids. Germline CDR1 is DFQATT and CDR2 is SNEGSKA (reference sequence). The J segment lost 9 bases and the V segment lost 0 bases, leaving 10 bases of the junction unmatched.

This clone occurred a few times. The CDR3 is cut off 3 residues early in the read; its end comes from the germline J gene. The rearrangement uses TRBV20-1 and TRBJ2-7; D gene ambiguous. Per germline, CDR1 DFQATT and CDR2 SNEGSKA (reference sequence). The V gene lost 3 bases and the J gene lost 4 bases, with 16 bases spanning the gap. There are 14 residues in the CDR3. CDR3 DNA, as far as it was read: TGCAGTGCTAGCCCCTTCCTTCTAAAGTACGAG. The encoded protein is CSASPFLLKYE. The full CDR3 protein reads CSASPFLLKYEQYF.

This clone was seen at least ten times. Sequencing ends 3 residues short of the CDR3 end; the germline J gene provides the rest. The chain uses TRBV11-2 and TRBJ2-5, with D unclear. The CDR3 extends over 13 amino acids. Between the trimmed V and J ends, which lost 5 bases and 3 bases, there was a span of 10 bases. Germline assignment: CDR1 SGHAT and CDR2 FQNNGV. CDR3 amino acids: CASSHAEKETQYF. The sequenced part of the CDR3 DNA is TGTGCCAGCAGCCACGCAGAAAAAGAGACC.

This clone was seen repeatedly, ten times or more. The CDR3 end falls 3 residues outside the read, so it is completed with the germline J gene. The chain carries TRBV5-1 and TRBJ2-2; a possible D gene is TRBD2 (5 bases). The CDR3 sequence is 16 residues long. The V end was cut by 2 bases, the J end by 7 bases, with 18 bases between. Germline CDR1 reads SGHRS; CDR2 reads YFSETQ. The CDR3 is CASSLQYDGLDGELFF. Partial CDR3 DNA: TGCGCCAGCAGCTTACAATACGACGGACTGGACGGGGAG.

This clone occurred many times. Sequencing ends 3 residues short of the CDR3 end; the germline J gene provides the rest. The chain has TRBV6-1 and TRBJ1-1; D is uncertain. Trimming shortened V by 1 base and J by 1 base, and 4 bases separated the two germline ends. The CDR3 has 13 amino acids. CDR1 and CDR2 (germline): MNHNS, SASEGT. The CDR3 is CASSEVENTEAFF. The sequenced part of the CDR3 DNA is TGTGCCAGCAGTGAAGTAGAGAACACTGAA.

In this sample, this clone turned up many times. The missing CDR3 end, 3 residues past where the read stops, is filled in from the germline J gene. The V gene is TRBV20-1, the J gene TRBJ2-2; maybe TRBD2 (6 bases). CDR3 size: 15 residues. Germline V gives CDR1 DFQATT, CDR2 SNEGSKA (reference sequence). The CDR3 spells CSARKLRDFNSPLFF. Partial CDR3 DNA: TGCAGTGCTAGAAAACTCCGGGACTTTAATTCACCG.

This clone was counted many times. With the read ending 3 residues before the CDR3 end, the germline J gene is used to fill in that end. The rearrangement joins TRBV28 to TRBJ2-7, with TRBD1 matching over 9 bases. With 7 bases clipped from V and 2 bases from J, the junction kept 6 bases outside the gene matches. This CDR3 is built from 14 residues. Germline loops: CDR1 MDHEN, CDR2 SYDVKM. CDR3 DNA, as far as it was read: TGTGCCAGCACCCCGGGACAGGGAACCTACGAG. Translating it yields CASTPGQGTYE. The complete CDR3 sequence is CASTPGQGTYEQYF.

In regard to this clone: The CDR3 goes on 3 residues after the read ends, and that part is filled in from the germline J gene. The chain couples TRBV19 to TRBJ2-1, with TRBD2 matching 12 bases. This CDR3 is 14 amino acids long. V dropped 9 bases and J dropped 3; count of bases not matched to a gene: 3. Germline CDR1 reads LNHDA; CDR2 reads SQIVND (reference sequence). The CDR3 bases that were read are TGTGCCAGCAGACTAGCGGGAGACTACAATGAG. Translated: CASRLAGDYNE. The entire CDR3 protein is CASRLAGDYNEQFF.

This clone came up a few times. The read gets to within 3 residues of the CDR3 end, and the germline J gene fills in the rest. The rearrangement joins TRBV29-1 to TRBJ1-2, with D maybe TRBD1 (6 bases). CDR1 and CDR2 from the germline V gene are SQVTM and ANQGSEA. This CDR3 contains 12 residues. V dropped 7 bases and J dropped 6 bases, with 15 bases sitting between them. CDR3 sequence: CSAFYYRDGYTF. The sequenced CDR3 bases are TGCAGCGCCTTCTATTACAGGGATGGC.

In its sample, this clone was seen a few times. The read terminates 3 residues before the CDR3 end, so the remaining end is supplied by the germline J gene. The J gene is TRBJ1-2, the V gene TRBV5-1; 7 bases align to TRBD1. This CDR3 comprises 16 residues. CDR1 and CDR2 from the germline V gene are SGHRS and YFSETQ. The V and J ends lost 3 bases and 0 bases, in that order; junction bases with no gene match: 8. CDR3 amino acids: CASSWRGLHSNYGYTF. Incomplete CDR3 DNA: TGCGCCAGCAGCTGGAGGGGGCTCCATTCTAACTATGGC.

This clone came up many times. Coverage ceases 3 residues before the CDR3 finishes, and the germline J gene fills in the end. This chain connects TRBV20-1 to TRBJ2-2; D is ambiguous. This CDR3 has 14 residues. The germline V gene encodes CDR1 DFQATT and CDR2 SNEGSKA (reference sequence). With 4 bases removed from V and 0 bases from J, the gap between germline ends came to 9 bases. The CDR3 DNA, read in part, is TGCAGTGCTACCCCGCTAGCGAACACCGGGGAG. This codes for CSATPLANTGE. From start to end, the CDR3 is CSATPLANTGELFF.

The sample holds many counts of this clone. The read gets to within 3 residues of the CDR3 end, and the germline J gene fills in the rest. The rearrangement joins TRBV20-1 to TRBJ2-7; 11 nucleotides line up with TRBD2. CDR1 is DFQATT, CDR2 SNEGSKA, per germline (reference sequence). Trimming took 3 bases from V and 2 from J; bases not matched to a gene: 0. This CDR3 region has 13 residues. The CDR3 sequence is CSASSGRAYEQYF. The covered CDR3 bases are TGCAGTGCTAGTAGCGGGAGGGCCTACGAG.

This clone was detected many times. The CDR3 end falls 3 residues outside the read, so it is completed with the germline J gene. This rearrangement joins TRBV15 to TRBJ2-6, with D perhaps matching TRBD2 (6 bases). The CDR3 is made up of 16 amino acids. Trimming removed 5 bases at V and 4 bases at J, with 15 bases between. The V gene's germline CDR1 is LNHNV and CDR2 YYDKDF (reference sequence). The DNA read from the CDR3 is TGTGCCACCAGCCCCGTGGAGGGGTCAGGGGCCAACGTC. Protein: CATSPVEGSGANV. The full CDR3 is CATSPVEGSGANVLTF.

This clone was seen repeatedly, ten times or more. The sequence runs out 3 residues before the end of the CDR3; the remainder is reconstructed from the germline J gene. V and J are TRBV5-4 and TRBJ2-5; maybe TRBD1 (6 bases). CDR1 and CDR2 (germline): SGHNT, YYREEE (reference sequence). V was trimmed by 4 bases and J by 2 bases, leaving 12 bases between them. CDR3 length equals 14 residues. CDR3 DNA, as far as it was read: TGTGCCAGCAGCACCGGACAGCGACAAGAGACC. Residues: CASSTGQRQET. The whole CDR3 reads CASSTGQRQETQYF. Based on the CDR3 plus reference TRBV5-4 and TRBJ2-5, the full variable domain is ETGVTQSPTHLIKTRGQQVTLRCSSQSGHNTVSWYQQALGQGPQFIFQYYREEENGRGNFPPRFSGLQFPNYSSELNVNALELDDSALYLCASSTGQRQETQYFGPGTRLLVL.

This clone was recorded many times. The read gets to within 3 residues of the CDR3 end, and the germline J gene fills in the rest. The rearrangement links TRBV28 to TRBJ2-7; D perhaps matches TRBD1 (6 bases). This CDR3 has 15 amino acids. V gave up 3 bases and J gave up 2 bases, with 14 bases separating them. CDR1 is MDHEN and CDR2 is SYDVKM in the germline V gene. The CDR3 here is CASSFTGHPTYEQYF. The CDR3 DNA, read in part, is TGTGCCAGCAGTTTTACGGGACACCCCACCTACGAG. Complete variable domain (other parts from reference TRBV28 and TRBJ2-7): DVKVTQSSRYLVKRTGEKVFLECVQDMDHENMFWYRQDPGLGLRLIYFSYDVKMKEKGDIPEGYSVSREKKERFSLILESASTNQTSMYLCASSFTGHPTYEQYFGPGTRLTVT.

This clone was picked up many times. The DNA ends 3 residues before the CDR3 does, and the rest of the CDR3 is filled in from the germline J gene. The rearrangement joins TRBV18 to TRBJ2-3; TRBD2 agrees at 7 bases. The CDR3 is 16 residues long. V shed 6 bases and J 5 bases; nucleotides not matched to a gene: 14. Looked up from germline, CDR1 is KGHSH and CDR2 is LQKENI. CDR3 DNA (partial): TGTGCCAGCTCCACGACCGGGGGAGGGCCCGGAGATACG. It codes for CASSTTGGGPGDT. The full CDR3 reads CASSTTGGGPGDTQYF. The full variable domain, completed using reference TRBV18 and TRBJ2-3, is NAGVMQNPRHLVRRRGQEARLRCSPMKGHSHVYWYRQLPEEGLKFMVYLQKENIIDESGMPKERFSAEFPKEGPSILRIQQVVRGDSAAYFCASSTTGGGPGDTQYFGPGTRLTVL.

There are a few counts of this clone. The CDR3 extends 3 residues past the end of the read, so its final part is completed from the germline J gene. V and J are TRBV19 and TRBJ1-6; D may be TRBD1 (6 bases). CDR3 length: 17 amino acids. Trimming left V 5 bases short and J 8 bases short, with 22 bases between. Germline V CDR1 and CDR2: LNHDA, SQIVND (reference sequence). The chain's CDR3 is CASSVTGSPLSDSPLHF. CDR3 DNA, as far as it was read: TGTGCCAGTAGTGTCACAGGGTCTCCCCTAAGCGATTCACCC.

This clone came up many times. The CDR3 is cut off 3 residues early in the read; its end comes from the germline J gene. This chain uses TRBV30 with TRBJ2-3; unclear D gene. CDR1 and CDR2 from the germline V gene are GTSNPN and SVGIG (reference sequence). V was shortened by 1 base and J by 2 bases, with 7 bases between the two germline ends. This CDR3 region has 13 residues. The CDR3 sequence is CAWSAGYTDTQYF. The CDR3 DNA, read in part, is TGTGCCTGGAGTGCCGGGTACACAGATACG.